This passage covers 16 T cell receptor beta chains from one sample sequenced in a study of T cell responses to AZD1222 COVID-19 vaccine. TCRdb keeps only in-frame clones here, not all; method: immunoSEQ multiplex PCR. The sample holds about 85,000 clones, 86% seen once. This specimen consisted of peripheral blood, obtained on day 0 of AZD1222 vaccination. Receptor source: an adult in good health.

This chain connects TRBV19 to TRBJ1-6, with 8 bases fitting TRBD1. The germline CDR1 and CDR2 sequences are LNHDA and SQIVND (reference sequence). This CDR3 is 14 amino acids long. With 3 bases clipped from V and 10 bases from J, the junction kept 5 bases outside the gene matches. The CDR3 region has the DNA TGTGCCAGTAGTATTGACAGGGGTTTCTCACCCCTCCACTTT. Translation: CASSIDRGFSPLHF.

CDR3 DNA: TGTGCCAGCAGTGGGGACAGGTCCTACGAGCAGTACTTC. Translation: CASSGDRSYEQYF. This rearrangement joins TRBV2 to TRBJ2-7; TRBD1 matches 8 bases. CDR1 is SNHLY, CDR2 FYNNEI, per germline. Trimming cost V 4 bases and J 1 base; bases outside gene matches: 0. There are 13 residues in the CDR3.

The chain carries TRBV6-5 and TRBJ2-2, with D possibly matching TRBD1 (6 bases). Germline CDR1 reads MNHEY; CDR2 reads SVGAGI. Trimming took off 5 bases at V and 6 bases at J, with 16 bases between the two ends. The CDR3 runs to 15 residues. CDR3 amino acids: CASSPEGVSAGELFF. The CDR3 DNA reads TGTGCCAGCAGTCCCGAGGGGGTAAGCGCCGGGGAGCTGTTTTTT.

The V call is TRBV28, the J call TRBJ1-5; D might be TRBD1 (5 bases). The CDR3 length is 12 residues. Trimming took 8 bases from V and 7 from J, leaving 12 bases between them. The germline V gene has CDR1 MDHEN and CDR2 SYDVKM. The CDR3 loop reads CASVGGNQPQHF. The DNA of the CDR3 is TGTGCCAGCGTCGGGGGAAACCAGCCCCAGCATTTT. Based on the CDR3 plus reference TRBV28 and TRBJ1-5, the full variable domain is DVKVTQSSRYLVKRTGEKVFLECVQDMDHENMFWYRQDPGLGLRLIYFSYDVKMKEKGDIPEGYSVSREKKERFSLILESASTNQTSMYLCASVGGNQPQHFGDGTRLSIL.

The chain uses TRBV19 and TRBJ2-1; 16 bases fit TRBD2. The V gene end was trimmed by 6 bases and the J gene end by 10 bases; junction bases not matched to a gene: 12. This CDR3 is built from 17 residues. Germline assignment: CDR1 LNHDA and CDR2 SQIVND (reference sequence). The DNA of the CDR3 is TGTGCCAGTAGCAAAAAAGGGACTAGCGGGGGGGCCTGGGAGCAGTTCTTC. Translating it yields CASSKKGTSGGAWEQFF. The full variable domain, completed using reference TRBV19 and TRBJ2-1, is DGGITQSPKYLFRKEGQNVTLSCEQNLNHDAMYWYRQDPGQGLRLIYYSQIVNDFQKGDIAEGYSVSREKKESFPLTVTSAQKNPTAFYLCASSKKGTSGGAWEQFFGPGTRLTVL.

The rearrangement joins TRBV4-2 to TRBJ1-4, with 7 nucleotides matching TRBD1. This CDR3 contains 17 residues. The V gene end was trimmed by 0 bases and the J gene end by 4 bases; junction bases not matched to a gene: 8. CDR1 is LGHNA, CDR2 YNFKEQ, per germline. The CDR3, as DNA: TGTGCCAGCAGCCAAGATAGAGGGGACAGAAGTAATGAAAAACTGTTTTTT. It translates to CASSQDRGDRSNEKLFF.

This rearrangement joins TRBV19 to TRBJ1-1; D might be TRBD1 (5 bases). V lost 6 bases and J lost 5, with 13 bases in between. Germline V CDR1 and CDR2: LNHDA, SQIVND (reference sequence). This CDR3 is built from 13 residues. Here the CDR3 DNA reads TGTGCCAGTAGAGGCGGGGGTAGGACTGAAGCTTTCTTT. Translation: CASRGGGRTEAFF.

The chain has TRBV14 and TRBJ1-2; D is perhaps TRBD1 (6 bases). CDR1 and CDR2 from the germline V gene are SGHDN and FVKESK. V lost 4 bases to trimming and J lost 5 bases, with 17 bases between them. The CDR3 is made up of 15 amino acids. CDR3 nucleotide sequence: TGTGCCAGCAGCCTACCGGGGGCCGAGGGGTATGGCTACACCTTC. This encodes CASSLPGAEGYGYTF. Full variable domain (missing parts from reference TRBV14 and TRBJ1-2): EAGVTQFPSHSVIEKGQTVTLRCDPISGHDNLYWYRRVMGKEIKFLLHFVKESKQDESGMPNNRFLAERTGGTYSTLKVQPAELEDSGVYFCASSLPGAEGYGYTFGSGTRLTVV.

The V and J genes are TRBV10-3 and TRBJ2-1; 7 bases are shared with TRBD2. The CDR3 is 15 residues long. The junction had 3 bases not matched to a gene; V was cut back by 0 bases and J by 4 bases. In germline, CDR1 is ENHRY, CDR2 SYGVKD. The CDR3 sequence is CAISESVAGYNEQFF. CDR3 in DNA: TGTGCCATCAGTGAGTCGGTAGCGGGTTACAATGAGCAGTTCTTC.

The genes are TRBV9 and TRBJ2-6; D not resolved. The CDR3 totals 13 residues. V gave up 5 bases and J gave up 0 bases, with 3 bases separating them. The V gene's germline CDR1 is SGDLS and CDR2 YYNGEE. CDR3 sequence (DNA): TGTGCCAGCAGACCCTCTGGGGCCAACGTCCTGACTTTC. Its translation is CASRPSGANVLTF.

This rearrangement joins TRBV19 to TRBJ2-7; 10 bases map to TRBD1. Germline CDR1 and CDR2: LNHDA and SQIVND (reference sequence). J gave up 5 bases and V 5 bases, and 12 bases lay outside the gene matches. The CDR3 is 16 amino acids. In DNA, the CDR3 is TGTGCCAGTAGTTCCACTGGGGGACAGGGGTCCCACGAGCAGTACTTC. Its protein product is CASSSTGGQGSHEQYF. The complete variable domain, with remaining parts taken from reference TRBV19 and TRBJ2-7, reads DGGITQSPKYLFRKEGQNVTLSCEQNLNHDAMYWYRQDPGQGLRLIYYSQIVNDFQKGDIAEGYSVSREKKESFPLTVTSAQKNPTAFYLCASSSTGGQGSHEQYFGPGTRLTVT.

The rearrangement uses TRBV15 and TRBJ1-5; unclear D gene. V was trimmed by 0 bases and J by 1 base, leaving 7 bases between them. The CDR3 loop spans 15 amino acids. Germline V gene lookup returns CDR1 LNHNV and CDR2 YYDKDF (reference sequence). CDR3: CATSRDENSNQPQHF. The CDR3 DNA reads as TGTGCCACCAGCAGAGACGAGAACAGCAATCAGCCCCAGCATTTT.

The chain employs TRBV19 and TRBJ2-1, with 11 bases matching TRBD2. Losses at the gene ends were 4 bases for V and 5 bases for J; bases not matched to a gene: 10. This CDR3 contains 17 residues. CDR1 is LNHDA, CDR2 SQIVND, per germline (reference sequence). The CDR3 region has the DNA TGTGCCAGTAGTAGGAGGCCCCTAGCGGGGGGCAACAATGAGCAGTTCTTC. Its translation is CASSRRPLAGGNNEQFF.

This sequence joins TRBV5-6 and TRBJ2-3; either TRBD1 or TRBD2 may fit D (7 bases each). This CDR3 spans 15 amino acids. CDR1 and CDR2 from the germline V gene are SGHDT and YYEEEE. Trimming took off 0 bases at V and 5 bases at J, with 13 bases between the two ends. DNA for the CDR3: TGTGCCAGCAGCTTGGTGGGACAGCGGGGAGATACGCAGTATTTT. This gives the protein CASSLVGQRGDTQYF.

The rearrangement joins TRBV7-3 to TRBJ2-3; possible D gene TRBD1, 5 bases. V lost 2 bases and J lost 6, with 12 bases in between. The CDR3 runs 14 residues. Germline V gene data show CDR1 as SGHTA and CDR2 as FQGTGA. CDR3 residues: CASSLAQGGDTQYF. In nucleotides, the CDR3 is TGTGCCAGCAGCTTAGCCCAGGGCGGCGATACGCAGTATTTT.

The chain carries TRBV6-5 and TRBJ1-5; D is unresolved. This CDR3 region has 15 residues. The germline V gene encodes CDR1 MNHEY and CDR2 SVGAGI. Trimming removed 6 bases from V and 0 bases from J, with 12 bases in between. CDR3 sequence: CASRPTWSSNQPQHF. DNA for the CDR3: TGTGCCAGCAGACCAACTTGGAGTAGCAATCAGCCCCAGCATTTT.